This T cell receptor (beta chain) was sequenced in a study of response to subunit inactivated influenza vaccine. TCRdb re-derived calls from the RT-PCR reads in MiXCR, one entry per CDR3 protein. The sample consists of 490,000 or so distinct CDR3 sequences, 7.6% of them appearing once. Trimming took 3 bases from V and 15 from J; bases not matched to a gene: 10. The germline V gene encodes CDR1 LGHNA and CDR2 YNFKEQ. The CDR3 covers 13 residues. Here the sequenced sample was PBMCs from blood, taken around 2 years after vaccination. This receptor was taken from a man aged 45 to 75 who received an inactivated influenza vaccine. The chain is built from TRBV4-2 and TRBJ2-1; 8 nucleotides match TRBD1. The CDR3, as DNA: TGTGCCAGCAGCCAGGCAGGGGGCGGCCAAGCGTTCTTC. Protein sequence: CASSQAGGGQAFF.